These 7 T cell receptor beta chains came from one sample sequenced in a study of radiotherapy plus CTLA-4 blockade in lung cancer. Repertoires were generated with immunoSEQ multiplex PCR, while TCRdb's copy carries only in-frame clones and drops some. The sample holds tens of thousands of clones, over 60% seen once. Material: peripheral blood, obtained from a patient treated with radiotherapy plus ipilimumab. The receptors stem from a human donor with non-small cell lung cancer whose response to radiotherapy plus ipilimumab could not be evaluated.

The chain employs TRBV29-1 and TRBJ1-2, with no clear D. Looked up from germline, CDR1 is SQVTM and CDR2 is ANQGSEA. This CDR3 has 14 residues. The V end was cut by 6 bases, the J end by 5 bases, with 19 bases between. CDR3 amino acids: CSVRHLYRLYGYTF. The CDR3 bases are TGCAGCGTCAGACACCTTTACCGGTTGTATGGCTACACCTTC.

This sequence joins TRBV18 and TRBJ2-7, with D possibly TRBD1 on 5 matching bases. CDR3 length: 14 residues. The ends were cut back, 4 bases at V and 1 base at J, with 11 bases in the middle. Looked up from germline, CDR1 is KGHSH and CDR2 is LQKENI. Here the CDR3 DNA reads TGTGCCAGCTCACGAGAGGCAGGGTCCTACGAGCAGTACTTC. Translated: CASSREAGSYEQYF.

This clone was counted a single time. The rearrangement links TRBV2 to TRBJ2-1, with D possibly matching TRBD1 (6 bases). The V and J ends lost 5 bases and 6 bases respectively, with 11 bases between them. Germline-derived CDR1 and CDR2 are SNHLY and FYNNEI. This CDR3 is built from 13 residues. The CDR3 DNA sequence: TGTGCCAGCAGTAAAGGACAGTTCAATGAGCAGTTCTTC. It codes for CASSKGQFNEQFF.

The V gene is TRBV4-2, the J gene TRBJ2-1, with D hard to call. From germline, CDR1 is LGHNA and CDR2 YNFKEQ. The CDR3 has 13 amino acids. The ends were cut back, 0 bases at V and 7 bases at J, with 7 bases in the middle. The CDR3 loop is CASSQDNVNEQFF. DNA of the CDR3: TGTGCCAGCAGCCAAGATAATGTAAATGAGCAGTTCTTC.

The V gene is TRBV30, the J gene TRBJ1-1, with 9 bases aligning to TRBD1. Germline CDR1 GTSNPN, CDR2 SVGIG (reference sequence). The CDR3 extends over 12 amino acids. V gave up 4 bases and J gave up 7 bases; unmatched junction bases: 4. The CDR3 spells CAWNRGHSEAFF. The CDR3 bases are TGTGCCTGGAACAGGGGGCATAGTGAAGCTTTCTTT. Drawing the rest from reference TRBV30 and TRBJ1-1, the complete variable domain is SQTIHQWPATLVQPVGSPLSLECTVEGTSNPNLYWYRQAAGRGLQLLFYSVGIGQISSEVPQNLSASRPQDRQFILSSKKLLLSDSGFYLCAWNRGHSEAFFGQGTRLTVV.

The CDR3 here is CASSLGQGWDEQYF. DNA of the CDR3: TGTGCCAGCAGCTTAGGTCAGGGCTGGGACGAGCAGTACTTC. J is TRBJ2-7 and V is TRBV7-9, with a possible D match to TRBD1 (5 bases). V lost 1 base and J lost 5, with 12 bases in between. This CDR3 is built from 14 residues. Germline CDR1 reads SEHNR; CDR2 reads FQNEAQ (reference sequence). The variable domain in full, completed from reference TRBV7-9 and TRBJ2-7, reads DTGVSQNPRHKITKRGQNVTFRCDPISEHNRLYWYRQTLGQGPEFLTYFQNEAQLEKSRLLSDRFSAERPKGSFSTLEIQRTEQGDSAMYLCASSLGQGWDEQYFGPGTRLTVT.

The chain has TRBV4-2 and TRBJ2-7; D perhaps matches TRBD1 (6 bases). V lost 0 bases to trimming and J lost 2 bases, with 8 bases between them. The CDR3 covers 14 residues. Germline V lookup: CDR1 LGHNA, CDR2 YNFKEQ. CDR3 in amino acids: CASSQEGGPYEQYF. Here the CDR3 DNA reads TGTGCCAGCAGCCAAGAAGGGGGTCCCTACGAGCAGTACTTC.